One and the same sample provided the 31 T cell receptor beta chains below, sequenced in a study of CD8+ T cells in alopecia areata. The authors extracted RNA and reverse transcribed it into cDNA as the sequencing template. Profiled with immunoSEQ multiplex PCR; TCRdb holds only in-frame clones, not every one. This table holds about 140,000 clones, 70% to 90% found once. The treatment is: oral pan-JAK inhibitor, 5-10 mg twice daily. This sample comprised CD8+ T cells sorted from blood, obtained at week 4, from a patient treated with tofacitinib. All receptors come from a human donor with alopecia areata.

This clone was observed a single time. At one end, the junction sequence differs from germline, possibly due to a read error. CDR3 in DNA: TGCAGCGTCGAAGACATAGATGCCGAGCAGTACTTC. Protein product: CSVEDIDAEQYF. V and J are TRBV29-1 and TRBJ2-7; D not resolved. The germline V gene encodes CDR1 SQVTM and CDR2 ANQGSEA. The CDR3 sequence is 12 residues long.

This clone showed up just once. The chain combines TRBV27 with TRBJ1-2; D remains ambiguous. V lost 2 bases to trimming and J lost 3 bases, with 7 bases between them. The CDR3 is 13 amino acids. CDR1 and CDR2 from the germline V gene are MNHEY and SMNVEV (reference sequence). The CDR3 DNA reads as TGTGCCAGCAGTTTAGGGGTGGACTATGGCTACACCTTC. It specifies CASSLGVDYGYTF.

This clone was detected a few times. CDR3 in amino acids: CASSIDAPAGGYEQYF. DNA for the CDR3: TGTGCCAGTAGTATAGATGCCCCAGCGGGAGGCTACGAGCAGTACTTC. This chain links TRBV19 with TRBJ2-7; TRBD2 aligns across 9 bases. Germline assignment: CDR1 LNHDA and CDR2 SQIVND (reference sequence). V trimming: 0 bases; J trimming: 3 bases; junction bases outside the gene matches: 6. CDR3 size: 16 residues. Combining the CDR3 with reference TRBV19 and TRBJ2-7 gives the whole variable domain DGGITQSPKYLFRKEGQNVTLSCEQNLNHDAMYWYRQDPGQGLRLIYYSQIVNDFQKGDIAEGYSVSREKKESFPLTVTSAQKNPTAFYLCASSIDAPAGGYEQYFGPGTRLTVT.

The V and J genes are TRBV19 and TRBJ2-7, with TRBD1 matching 7 bases. Germline loops: CDR1 LNHDA, CDR2 SQIVND (reference sequence). V lost 7 bases and J lost 2; bases outside the gene matches: 11. The CDR3 has 15 amino acids. DNA for the CDR3: TGTGCCAGTATCGAGAATCGACAGGGACCCTACGAGCAGTACTTC. This sequence encodes CASIENRQGPYEQYF.

The V call is TRBV7-9, the J call TRBJ1-2; D is ambiguous. Trimming took 3 bases from V and 8 from J, leaving 19 bases between them. Germline V CDR1 and CDR2: SEHNR, FQNEAQ (reference sequence). The CDR3 contains 15 residues. The CDR3 region is CASSFEFLRRTGYTF. CDR3 sequence (DNA): TGTGCCAGCAGCTTCGAGTTCCTTAGGAGGACGGGCTACACCTTC.

The V gene is TRBV6-1, the J gene TRBJ2-1; 8 bases line up with TRBD1. V trimming: 2 bases; J trimming: 7 bases; junction bases outside the gene matches: 4. The germline CDR1 and CDR2 sequences are MNHNS and SASEGT. The CDR3 has 14 residues. The CDR3 region is CASSERGQVNEQFF. The CDR3 nucleotides are TGTGCCAGCAGTGAAAGGGGACAGGTGAATGAGCAGTTCTTC.

The rearrangement joins TRBV29-1 to TRBJ1-5; the D is unclear. Trimming took off 4 bases at V and 0 bases at J, with 13 bases between the two ends. The CDR3 has 15 residues. The V gene's germline CDR1 is SQVTM and CDR2 ANQGSEA. The DNA of the CDR3 is TGCAGCGTTGGTTCCAGCGAAGATAGCAATCAGCCCCAGCATTTT. As protein: CSVGSSEDSNQPQHF.

This clone came up a few times. This chain joins TRBV5-6 and TRBJ2-7; D perhaps matches TRBD2 (6 bases). The CDR3 sequence is 13 residues long. Germline V gene data show CDR1 as SGHDT and CDR2 as YYEEEE. V was trimmed by 0 bases and J by 6 bases, leaving 10 bases between them. The CDR3 loop reads CASSLGTTGEQYF. CDR3 in DNA: TGTGCCAGCAGCTTGGGGACTACGGGCGAGCAGTACTTC.

The chain is built from TRBV27 and TRBJ1-5, with 9 positions matching TRBD1. This CDR3 has 16 amino acids. The J segment lost 2 bases and the V segment lost 1 base, leaving 3 bases of the junction unmatched. Germline lookup yields CDR1 MNHEY and CDR2 SMNVEV (reference sequence). CDR3 sequence: CASSLLTGGGNQPQHF. CDR3 sequence (DNA): TGTGCCAGCAGTTTATTGACAGGGGGTGGCAATCAGCCCCAGCATTTT.

This clone appeared a few times. Other DNA sequences of this sample code for an identical CDR3. V and J are TRBV6-6 and TRBJ2-3; 10 bases match TRBD2. Germline CDR1 is MNHNY and CDR2 is SVGAGI (reference sequence). V dropped 6 bases and J dropped 1; count of bases not matched to a gene: 4. The CDR3 runs to 15 residues. CDR3 region: CASRGGLAGTDTQYF. The CDR3 DNA sequence: TGTGCCAGCAGGGGAGGACTAGCGGGCACAGATACGCAGTATTTT.

The chain has TRBV10-3 and TRBJ2-3, with D unresolved. Germline loops: CDR1 ENHRY, CDR2 SYGVKD. V was trimmed by 10 bases and J by 4 bases, leaving 9 bases between them. The CDR3 is made up of 11 amino acids. DNA of the CDR3: TGTGCCACCTTGGGCGCAGATACGCAGTATTTT. It codes for CATLGADTQYF.

The gene calls are TRBV30 and TRBJ2-1; D unclear. This CDR3 has 13 amino acids. Germline CDR1 and CDR2: GTSNPN and SVGIG (reference sequence). Trimming cost V 3 bases and J 3 bases, with 9 bases left between them. As DNA, the CDR3 is TGTGCCTGGAGCGGCGCCGACTACAATGAGCAGTTCTTC. Protein: CAWSGADYNEQFF.

The chain employs TRBV6-1 and TRBJ1-1, with D unresolved. Trimming pared 1 base from V and 4 bases from J, leaving 22 bases between. The CDR3 is 18 amino acids. Germline loops: CDR1 MNHNS, CDR2 SASEGT. CDR3 in DNA: TGTGCCAGCAGTGAAGAAGGGCGCAGGAACAGTCTGGCCACTGAAGCTTTCTTT. Its protein is CASSEEGRRNSLATEAFF.

CDR3 loop: CASNGRIQYF. The CDR3 DNA follows: TGTGCCAGCAACGGGAGGATTCAGTACTTC. The chain uses TRBV6-1 and TRBJ2-4, with TRBD2 matching over 7 bases. CDR1 is MNHNS and CDR2 is SASEGT in the germline V gene. The CDR3 totals 10 residues. J gave up 10 bases and V 7 bases, and 1 base lay outside the gene matches.

The chain joins TRBV27 to TRBJ1-5; D remains ambiguous. Per the germline V gene, CDR1 is MNHEY and CDR2 is SMNVEV (reference sequence). Trimming pared 0 bases from V and 5 bases from J, leaving 17 bases between. The CDR3 is 17 residues long. The CDR3 here is CASSLSNNPENYQPQHF. In nucleotides, the CDR3 is TGTGCCAGCAGTTTATCAAACAACCCCGAGAACTATCAGCCCCAGCATTTT.

The chain has TRBV2 and TRBJ2-1, with 9 nucleotides matching TRBD2. After removal of 9 bases from V and 9 bases from J, the junction contained 6 bases not matched to a gene. Per germline, CDR1 SNHLY and CDR2 FYNNEI. The CDR3 is 12 residues long. CDR3 region: CASPGLASEQFF. DNA for the CDR3: TGTGCCAGTCCGGGACTAGCTAGTGAGCAGTTCTTC.

CDR3 loop: CASSLTLTSGDTQYF. CDR3 DNA sequence: TGTGCCAGCAGCTTAACCTTGACTAGCGGAGATACGCAGTATTTT. This chain joins TRBV7-3 and TRBJ2-3; TRBD2 agrees at 9 bases. Trimming took 0 bases from V and 5 from J; bases not matched to a gene: 3. Germline V gene data show CDR1 as SGHTA and CDR2 as FQGTGA. This CDR3 region has 15 residues.

The CDR3 DNA reads as TGCAGCGTTGAAACCCCGGACGGATACACTGAAGCTTTCTTT. Translation gives CSVETPDGYTEAFF. The rearrangement uses TRBV29-1 and TRBJ1-1; D is ambiguous. Germline loops: CDR1 SQVTM, CDR2 ANQGSEA. Trimming took off 2 bases at V and 3 bases at J, with 13 bases between the two ends. The CDR3 has 14 amino acids.

The rearrangement joins TRBV29-1 to TRBJ1-2; 7 positions agree with TRBD1. CDR1 and CDR2 from the germline V gene are SQVTM and ANQGSEA. The CDR3 covers 12 residues. The ends lost 4 bases at V and 8 bases at J; junction bases unmatched: 7. The CDR3 DNA reads TGCAGCGTTGCTGGGACAGAGGAAGGCTACACCTTC. Residues: CSVAGTEEGYTF.

The V call is TRBV18, the J call TRBJ1-2; D gene uncertain. Trimming cost V 4 bases and J 5 bases, with 17 bases left between them. The length of the CDR3 is 15 residues. CDR1 is KGHSH, CDR2 LQKENI, per germline. The chain's CDR3 is CASSRTRSRIYGYTF. CDR3 sequence (DNA): TGTGCCAGCTCACGCACGAGGTCCAGGATATATGGCTACACCTTC.

The chain recombines TRBV6-5 with TRBJ2-1; 8 bases map to TRBD1. Germline trimming cut 6 bases from V and 7 bases from J; bases unmatched to any gene: 2. The germline gives CDR1 MNHEY, CDR2 SVGAGI. The CDR3 is 12 residues long. CDR3 loop: CASRTGANEQFF. The CDR3 nucleotides read TGTGCCAGCAGGACAGGGGCGAATGAGCAGTTCTTC.

The chain has TRBV20-1 and TRBJ2-7; D is unclear. This CDR3 is built from 11 residues. The ends were cut back, 5 bases at V and 0 bases at J, with 5 bases in the middle. Germline loops: CDR1 DFQATT, CDR2 SNEGSKA (reference sequence). Here the CDR3 DNA reads TGCAGTGCTTCTGCCTCCTACGAGCAGTACTTC. Its protein is CSASASYEQYF.

The CDR3 sequence: CASKGGPTEAFF. The CDR3 DNA reads TGTGCCAGCAAGGGTGGACCAACTGAAGCTTTCTTT. The chain couples TRBV27 to TRBJ1-1, with unresolved D. V was cut by 7 bases and J by 5 bases, with 11 bases left in between. Looked up from germline, CDR1 is MNHEY and CDR2 is SMNVEV (reference sequence). The CDR3 has 12 residues.

The chain has TRBV29-1 and TRBJ2-7; 7 nucleotides align to TRBD1. The CDR3 sequence is 13 residues long. CDR1 is SQVTM, CDR2 ANQGSEA, per germline. With 5 bases clipped from V and 0 bases from J, the junction kept 4 bases outside the gene matches. The CDR3 nucleotides read TGCAGCGTTTACCGGGACAGCTCCTACGAGCAGTACTTC. Its protein is CSVYRDSSYEQYF.

The chain combines TRBV10-1 with TRBJ2-7; D not certain. This CDR3 has 13 amino acids. Germline assignment: CDR1 WNHNN and CDR2 SYGVQD (reference sequence). The V and J ends lost 3 bases and 3 bases respectively, with 9 bases between them. CDR3 DNA sequence: TGCGCCAGCAGTGAAGACTGGGACTACGAGCAGTACTTC. Its translation: CASSEDWDYEQYF.

The chain is built from TRBV29-1 and TRBJ2-7; D is uncertain. This CDR3 has 11 residues. The V end lost 6 bases, the J end lost 2 bases, and 8 bases lay between the germline ends. Looked up from germline, CDR1 is SQVTM and CDR2 is ANQGSEA. The CDR3 spells CSVDTAYEQYF. The CDR3 DNA reads TGCAGCGTAGACACGGCCTACGAGCAGTACTTC.

This chain links TRBV29-1 with TRBJ2-7; TRBD2 aligns across 11 bases. The CDR3 is 16 residues long. CDR1 SQVTM and CDR2 ANQGSEA come from the germline V gene. With V trimmed by 3 bases and J by 0 bases, 7 bases remained unmatched. The DNA for the CDR3 is TGCAGCGTTGAGGGACTAGCGGATTCTCGCTCCTACGAGCAGTACTTC. Its protein product is CSVEGLADSRSYEQYF.

The gene calls are TRBV9 and TRBJ2-1, with 10 nucleotides matching TRBD2. CDR1 is SGDLS, CDR2 YYNGEE, per germline. The CDR3 spans 13 residues. Losses at the gene ends were 6 bases for V and 8 bases for J; bases not matched to a gene: 5. The CDR3 coding sequence is TGTGCCAGCAACTACGGGACTAGCGATGAGCAGTTCTTC. Amino acid sequence: CASNYGTSDEQFF.

The rearrangement links TRBV29-1 to TRBJ2-5; 11 nucleotides agree with TRBD2. This CDR3 comprises 13 residues. Germline-derived CDR1 and CDR2 are SQVTM and ANQGSEA. The junction had 4 bases not matched to a gene; V was cut back by 6 bases and J by 4 bases. CDR3 DNA sequence: TGCAGCGTGTGGGGGACTAGCGGAGAGACCCAGTACTTC. Amino acid sequence: CSVWGTSGETQYF.

J is TRBJ2-1 and V is TRBV5-6; possibly TRBD1 for D (6 bases). Trimming removed 1 base from V and 2 bases from J, with 13 bases in between. CDR1 is SGHDT and CDR2 is YYEEEE in the germline V gene. This CDR3 is 16 amino acids long. The CDR3 here is CASSLSEGTPYNEQFF. CDR3 coding DNA: TGTGCCAGCAGCTTGTCCGAGGGGACACCCTACAATGAGCAGTTCTTC.

This clone came up once. The CDR3 bases are TGCAGCGTTGAATATCCGGGACAGTCTTCCTACGAGCAGTACTTC. It translates to CSVEYPGQSSYEQYF. The chain carries TRBV29-1 and TRBJ2-7; 7 bases align to TRBD1. Germline CDR1 reads SQVTM; CDR2 reads ANQGSEA. The V and J ends lost 2 bases and 1 base, in that order; junction bases with no gene match: 8. The length of the CDR3 is 15 residues.